The 21 T cell receptor beta chains listed next were all sequenced from one sample in a study of blood T cell repertoires in COVID-19. Assay: immunoSEQ multiplex PCR; the TCRdb copy retains only in-frame clones and omits some. The sample has some 70,000 clones, roughly 85% seen once; the top ten hold approximately 1.4%. The sequenced sample consisted of peripheral blood. The receptors derive from a woman aged 55-70 years with acute or convalescent COVID-19.

The rearrangement uses TRBV27 and TRBJ1-6; D is unresolved. V gave up 3 bases and J gave up 5 bases, with 11 bases separating them. Germline values: CDR1 MNHEY, CDR2 SMNVEV (reference sequence). The CDR3 covers 15 residues. The CDR3 region is CASSFSGIDNSPLHF. DNA of the CDR3: TGTGCCAGCAGTTTCAGCGGTATCGATAATTCACCCCTCCACTTT.

The chain links TRBV2 to TRBJ1-4; D is ambiguous. This CDR3 contains 13 residues. Trimming pared 7 bases from V and 5 bases from J, leaving 11 bases between. Germline V gene sequence: CDR1 SNHLY, CDR2 FYNNEI. The CDR3 here is CASMRQRNEKLFF. CDR3 nucleotide sequence: TGTGCCAGCATGAGGCAACGGAATGAAAAACTGTTTTTT.

Here the CDR3 reads CASAGMNTGELFF. In DNA form, the CDR3 reads TGTGCCAGCGCAGGGATGAACACCGGGGAGCTGTTTTTT. This chain links TRBV7-3 with TRBJ2-2, with D perhaps TRBD1 (5 bases). This CDR3 has 13 amino acids. In germline, CDR1 is SGHTA, CDR2 FQGTGA. V dropped 8 bases and J dropped 1 base, with 8 bases sitting between them.

This clone was seen only once. The rearrangement uses TRBV7-2 and TRBJ2-1, with 11 nucleotides matching TRBD2. V was clipped by 8 bases and J by 12 bases; unmatched bases: 12. The CDR3 is 14 amino acids. CDR1 is SGHTA, CDR2 FQGNSA, per germline. The CDR3 DNA is TGTGCCAGCTGGCTAGCGGGGGGCTCTGGAGGGCAGTTCTTC. Protein sequence: CASWLAGGSGGQFF.

This chain joins TRBV10-3 and TRBJ2-7; 13 bases map to TRBD2. Trimming cost V 6 bases and J 3 bases; bases outside gene matches: 5. The CDR3 contains 15 residues. Germline values: CDR1 ENHRY, CDR2 SYGVKD. The CDR3 DNA reads TGTGCCATCAGAGAGGGACTAGCGGGATTCTACGAGCAGTACTTC. It yields the protein CAIREGLAGFYEQYF.

V and J are TRBV27 and TRBJ1-5; tentatively, D is TRBD1 (6 bases). The CDR3 loop spans 14 amino acids. Germline V lookup: CDR1 MNHEY, CDR2 SMNVEV (reference sequence). V was clipped by 6 bases and J by 8 bases, with 17 bases between them. The chain's CDR3 is CASSPRTVMEPQHF. CDR3 DNA: TGTGCCAGCAGCCCCCGGACAGTAATGGAGCCCCAGCATTTT.

The gene calls are TRBV4-1 and TRBJ1-6; 10 bases agree with TRBD1. The V gene's germline CDR1 is MGHRA and CDR2 YSYEKL. Trimming removed 2 bases from V and 9 bases from J; junction bases left unmatched: 4. The CDR3 consists of 15 residues. CDR3 residues: CASSQPRDRGSPLHF. CDR3 DNA sequence: TGCGCCAGCAGCCAACCCCGGGACAGGGGTTCACCCCTCCACTTT.

This clone was detected only once. The chain employs TRBV12-5 and TRBJ2-1, with 13 nucleotides matching TRBD2. V shed 6 bases and J 7 bases; nucleotides not matched to a gene: 9. From germline, CDR1 is LGHNT and CDR2 FRNRAP. The CDR3 sequence is 16 residues long. The CDR3 loop reads CASGDPGLAGINEQFF. The CDR3 nucleotides are TGTGCTAGTGGGGACCCGGGACTAGCGGGAATAAATGAGCAGTTCTTC.

With regard to this clone: Other DNA sequences within the sample encode an identical CDR3. This chain connects TRBV6-5 to TRBJ1-6; D gene unclear. The germline V gene encodes CDR1 MNHEY and CDR2 SVGAGI. The length of the CDR3 is 15 residues. The V gene lost 0 bases and the J gene lost 7 bases, with 10 bases spanning the gap. The CDR3 region is CASSYSRGRNSPLHF. The CDR3, as DNA: TGTGCCAGCAGTTACTCGAGAGGGAGAAATTCACCCCTCCACTTT.

The rearrangement uses TRBV21-1 and TRBJ2-3; the table gives TRBD1 as D, unverified against the DNA. TRBV21-1 represents a pseudogene. The CDR3 runs to 14 residues. DNA for the CDR3: TGTGCCAGCATCCAGGGGTTTCCCGCAGATACGCAGTATTTT. As protein: CASIQGFPADTQYF.

The chain employs TRBV7-9 and TRBJ2-5, with TRBD2 matching 7 bases. Per the germline V gene, CDR1 is SEHNR and CDR2 is FQNEAQ (reference sequence). J lost 5 bases, V lost 0 bases, and 6 bases had no gene match. The CDR3 totals 15 residues. The CDR3 loop reads CASSLAGGPGETQYF. Here the CDR3 DNA reads TGTGCCAGCAGCTTAGCGGGAGGGCCCGGGGAGACCCAGTACTTC.

This clone appeared a single time. The V call is TRBV7-2, the J call TRBJ2-7, with 8 bases lining up with TRBD1. The CDR3 totals 14 residues. V shed 5 bases, J shed 4 bases, and the junction held 7 bases outside the gene matches. CDR1 and CDR2 from the germline V gene are SGHTA and FQGNSA. As DNA, the CDR3 is TGTGCCAGCAGCCTCGGGGGACAGGAGTACGAGCAGTACTTC. Amino acid sequence: CASSLGGQEYEQYF.

J is TRBJ2-1 and V is TRBV11-3; TRBD2 matches at 7 bases. CDR3 size: 16 residues. Germline V gives CDR1 SGHNT, CDR2 YENEEA. V lost 5 bases to trimming and J lost 5 bases; unmatched junction nucleotides: 12. CDR3 region: CASSPSVGLGNNEQFF. Written as DNA, the CDR3 is TGTGCCAGCAGCCCGTCTGTTGGACTAGGAAACAATGAGCAGTTCTTC.

This clone was seen just once. This chain uses TRBV2 with TRBJ1-2, with 8 bases matching TRBD1. Trimming cost V 7 bases and J 1 base; bases outside gene matches: 8. The germline V gene has CDR1 SNHLY and CDR2 FYNNEI. The CDR3 extends over 15 amino acids. The CDR3 sequence is CASTPGQGLNYGYTF. CDR3 DNA sequence: TGTGCCAGCACCCCTGGACAGGGCCTTAACTATGGCTACACCTTC.

The rearrangement links TRBV2 to TRBJ2-6; D uncertain. Germline V gene sequence: CDR1 SNHLY, CDR2 FYNNEI. This CDR3 has 14 residues. Trimming took off 4 bases at V and 2 bases at J, with 6 bases between the two ends. CDR3 protein: CASSVQAGANVLTF. CDR3 bases: TGTGCCAGCAGTGTGCAGGCTGGGGCCAACGTCCTGACTTTC.

The CDR3 here is CASRRDRGTDTQYF. In nucleotides, the CDR3 is TGTGCCAGTAGGAGGGACAGGGGCACAGATACGCAGTATTTT. The chain joins TRBV19 to TRBJ2-3, with 9 bases fitting TRBD1. Germline CDR1 is LNHDA and CDR2 is SQIVND (reference sequence). This CDR3 has 14 residues. The V and J ends lost 6 bases and 1 base, in that order; junction bases with no gene match: 2.

CDR3 protein: CASSQFAKGGGYGYTF. The CDR3, as DNA: TGCGCCAGCAGCCAATTCGCAAAAGGGGGGGGCTATGGCTACACCTTC. The chain links TRBV4-1 to TRBJ1-2; D may be TRBD1 (6 bases). The CDR3 sequence is 16 residues long. V was cut by 2 bases and J by 4 bases, with 17 bases left in between. CDR1 is MGHRA and CDR2 is YSYEKL in the germline V gene.

This clone was recorded once. The J gene is TRBJ2-3, the V gene TRBV28; TRBD2 aligns across 9 bases. The CDR3 is 15 amino acids. Germline V CDR1 and CDR2: MDHEN, SYDVKM. V trimming: 3 bases; J trimming: 7 bases; junction bases outside the gene matches: 8. CDR3: CASSLGSGGLYTQYF. The CDR3 nucleotides read TGTGCCAGCAGTTTGGGTAGCGGGGGTCTATATACGCAGTATTTT.

The J gene is TRBJ2-5, the V gene TRBV7-8; D is uncertain. Trimming took 8 bases from V and 0 from J, leaving 16 bases between them. The germline V gene has CDR1 SGHVS and CDR2 FQNEAQ. The length of the CDR3 is 15 residues. The CDR3 is CASDRRLGDQETQYF. The CDR3 DNA reads TGTGCCAGCGATCGCCGGTTAGGAGACCAAGAGACCCAGTACTTC.

V usage is TRBV27 and J usage is TRBJ1-6; D not certain. Germline V gives CDR1 MNHEY, CDR2 SMNVEV (reference sequence). This CDR3 region has 14 residues. The V and J ends lost 4 bases and 4 bases respectively, with 8 bases between them. CDR3 sequence reads: CASSSSLYNSPLHF. Here the CDR3 DNA reads TGTGCCAGCAGTTCAAGCCTTTATAATTCACCCCTCCACTTT.

This chain connects TRBV30 to TRBJ2-1; 13 positions match TRBD2. Germline lookup yields CDR1 GTSNPN and CDR2 SVGIG (reference sequence). The CDR3 consists of 15 residues. V lost 2 bases and J lost 10; bases outside the gene matches: 8. CDR3 amino acids: CAWSPTSGRAREQFF. In DNA form, the CDR3 reads TGTGCCTGGAGTCCAACTAGCGGGAGGGCAAGGGAGCAGTTCTTC.